The 29 T cell receptor beta chains listed next were all sequenced from one sample in a study of T cells in Graves' hyperthyroidism and ophthalmopathy (dated by TCRdb to about 2019). Library preparation used multiplex PCR. Instrument used: Illumina HiSeq 2000. TCR beta CDR3 regions were amplified from RNA transcripts. The TCR CDR3 was subjected to a first round of RT-PCR using the HTBI primer set and the Qiagen OneStep RT-PCR kit. The public sequencing data were trimmed at Q25 with fastp and processed into clonotypes with MiXCR by TCRdb, which kept only in-frame beta chains. Each record represents a unique CDR3 protein, reported with the most common genes and DNA among its rows. The sample table records under 350,000 distinct CDR3 sequences; 21% of these occur just once. Of the sample, 50% to 65% falls within the top ten clones. Sequences were obtained from blood. The receptors shown here come from a woman in her forties or fifties with Graves' hyperthyroidism.

This clonotype was detected a few times. The CDR3 reads CSASGLTGIKETQYF. The CDR3 DNA is TGCAGTGCTAGTGGGCTTACAGGAATCAAAGAGACCCAGTACTTC. The chain couples TRBV20-1 to TRBJ2-5, with TRBD1 as a possible D gene (5 bases). Germline CDR1 is DFQATT and CDR2 is SNEGSKA (reference sequence). Trimming cost V 3 bases and J 3 bases, with 17 bases left between them. The CDR3 covers 15 residues.

V usage is TRBV25-1 and J usage is TRBJ1-4, with D hard to call. Germline assignment: CDR1 MGHDK and CDR2 SYGVNS. The CDR3 sequence is 16 residues long. Trimming shortened V by 5 bases and J by 5 bases, and 18 bases separated the two germline ends. CDR3 sequence: CASSSWGQTRNEKLFF. The CDR3 region has the DNA TGTGCCAGCAGTAGTTGGGGTCAAACAAGAAATGAAAAACTGTTTTTT.

The J gene is TRBJ2-7, the V gene TRBV5-1; possibly TRBD1 for D (6 bases). Germline lookup yields CDR1 SGHRS and CDR2 YFSETQ. Trimming left V 4 bases short and J 4 bases short, with 18 bases between. The CDR3 runs 15 residues. CDR3 protein: CASSLRDISAYEQYF. The DNA of the CDR3 is TGCGCCAGCAGCCTGAGGGACATATCCGCTTACGAGCAGTACTTC.

Remarks on this clonotype: This may be a read error, as it is one base from a much larger clone. This sequence joins TRBV30 and TRBJ2-7, with D possibly matching TRBD2 (6 bases). V shed 4 bases and J shed 0 bases, with 13 bases lying between them. Per the germline V gene, CDR1 is GTSNPN and CDR2 is SVGIG (reference sequence). The CDR3 is 14 amino acids. The CDR3 loop reads CAWIGWEDSYEQYF. The CDR3, as DNA: TGTGCCTGGATTGGGTGGGAGGACTCCTACGAGCAGTACTTC.

The table lists this clonotype with many counts. Here the CDR3 DNA reads TGTGCCAGCAGTGAAGCAACGACAGGGGCCGGCTCACCCCTCCACTTT. Translation: CASSEATTGAGSPLHF. The rearrangement joins TRBV2 to TRBJ1-6; TRBD1 matches 8 bases. The CDR3 loop spans 16 amino acids. Germline V lookup: CDR1 SNHLY, CDR2 FYNNEI. V trimming: 0 bases; J trimming: 10 bases; junction bases outside the gene matches: 8.

A few counts support this clonotype. The chain couples TRBV5-1 to TRBJ2-3, with TRBD2 as a possible D gene (6 bases). Trimming removed 4 bases at V and 0 bases at J, with 18 bases between. Germline V gene lookup returns CDR1 SGHRS and CDR2 YFSETQ. The CDR3 totals 17 residues. The CDR3 reads CASSAGLRPTSTDTQYF. The CDR3 nucleotides are TGCGCCAGCAGCGCGGGACTTCGTCCGACTAGCACAGATACGCAGTATTTT. Filled out from reference TRBV5-1 and TRBJ2-3, the complete variable domain reads KAGVTQTPRYLIKTRGQQVTLSCSPISGHRSVSWYQQTPGQGLQFLFEYFSETQRNKGNFPGRFSGRQFSNSRSEMNVSTLELGDSALYLCASSAGLRPTSTDTQYFGPGTRLTVL.

There are many counts of this clonotype. V is TRBV20-1 and J is TRBJ1-3, with a possible D match to TRBD1 (5 bases). Trimming took 3 bases from V and 0 from J, leaving 12 bases between them. The CDR3 has 15 residues. Germline V gene lookup returns CDR1 DFQATT and CDR2 SNEGSKA (reference sequence). In DNA, the CDR3 is TGCAGTGCTAGCAAGGACACAAGCTCTGGAAACACCATATATTTT. Translation gives CSASKDTSSGNTIYF.

This clonotype was picked up a small number of times. Since a much larger clone is just one base distant, this may be a read error. The chain is built from TRBV2 and TRBJ2-1; 9 nucleotides agree with TRBD2. The CDR3 covers 14 residues. Per the germline V gene, CDR1 is SNHLY and CDR2 is FYNNEI. The CDR3 loop reads CASRGLAGNNKQFF. The CDR3 region has the DNA TGTGCCAGCAGGGGGCTAGCGGGAAACAATAAGCAGTTCTTC. Drawing the rest from reference TRBV2 and TRBJ2-1, the complete variable domain is EPEVTQTPSHQVTQMGQEVILRCVPISNHLYFYWYRQILGQKVEFLVSFYNNEISEKSEIFDDQFSVERPDGSNFTLKIRSTKLEDSAMYFCASRGLAGNNKQFFGPGTRLTVL.

Ten or more counts support this clonotype. The CDR3 protein is CASSLGPGSPLHF. CDR3 coding DNA: TGTGCCAGCAGTTTAGGTCCCGGTTCACCCCTCCACTTT. The J gene is TRBJ1-6, the V gene TRBV12-3 or TRBV12-4; D call uncertain. Trimming stripped 1 base from V and 9 bases from J, with 7 bases between. This CDR3 region has 13 residues.

This clonotype was seen a handful of times. The chain uses TRBV7-3 and TRBJ2-1, with 13 bases aligning to TRBD2. The CDR3 runs to 19 residues. The V segment lost 2 bases and the J segment 0 bases; nucleotides outside the gene matches: 7. Germline values: CDR1 SGHTA, CDR2 FQGTGA. The CDR3 region has the DNA TGTGCCAGCAGCTTATGGAGACTAGCGGGGGGAGGCTCCTACAATGAGCAGTTCTTC. This codes for CASSLWRLAGGGSYNEQFF.

This clonotype was detected many times. The J gene is TRBJ2-5, the V gene TRBV11-2; TRBD1 matches at 10 bases. Germline loops: CDR1 SGHAT, CDR2 FQNNGV. The CDR3 is 17 amino acids. The trim removed 1 base at V and 1 base at J, leaving 6 bases unmatched. The CDR3 region is CASSLVGTGAIQETQYF. The DNA for the CDR3 is TGTGCCAGCAGCTTAGTAGGGACAGGGGCAATCCAAGAGACCCAGTACTTC.

Comment on this clonotype: With a much larger clone just one base away, this may be a read error. The J gene is TRBJ2-5, the V gene TRBV27; D is perhaps TRBD2 (6 bases). This CDR3 region has 15 residues. Germline CDR1 reads MNHEY; CDR2 reads SMNVEV (reference sequence). V lost 9 bases and J lost 5, with 22 bases in between. The CDR3 DNA reads as TGTGCCAGGAGCCCTCCGGGACTCCGGAGGGAGACCCAGTACTTC. Amino acid sequence: CARSPPGLRRETQYF.

This clonotype showed up many times. The rearrangement uses TRBV7-8 and TRBJ1-1; tentative D call: TRBD1 (5 bases). The CDR3 spans 17 residues. Trimming removed 5 bases from V and 3 bases from J, with 22 bases in between. CDR1 and CDR2 (germline): SGHVS, FQNEAQ. The CDR3 bases are TGTGCCAGCAGCAAGGGACTTAAGCCCCTTAGGGACACTGAAGCTTTCTTT. The encoded protein is CASSKGLKPLRDTEAFF.

V is TRBV19 and J is TRBJ2-7; TRBD2 matches 10 bases. The CDR3 has 16 residues. Trimming cost V 5 bases and J 2 bases; bases outside gene matches: 9. The germline V gene has CDR1 LNHDA and CDR2 SQIVND (reference sequence). The CDR3 DNA is TGTGCCAGTAGTTCCCCCCCCGGGACTAGCGCCTACGAGCAGTACTTC. It specifies CASSSPPGTSAYEQYF.

This clonotype was detected ten times or more. The chain employs TRBV2 and TRBJ1-1; weak D call: TRBD1 (6 bases). There are 12 residues in the CDR3. The V and J ends lost 10 bases and 4 bases respectively, with 13 bases between them. In germline, CDR1 is SNHLY, CDR2 FYNNEI. CDR3 DNA: TGTGCCACCAGGGGTTTGGGCACTGAAGCTTTCTTT. Translating gives CATRGLGTEAFF.

There are many counts of this clonotype. This sequence joins TRBV20-1 and TRBJ2-3; 7 bases agree with TRBD2. CDR3 length: 15 amino acids. Losses at the gene ends were 0 bases for V and 5 bases for J; bases not matched to a gene: 8. CDR1 is DFQATT, CDR2 SNEGSKA, per germline (reference sequence). CDR3 protein: CSAREAGWSKDTQYF. The CDR3 DNA reads as TGCAGTGCTAGAGAAGCGGGATGGAGTAAAGATACGCAGTATTTT.

This clonotype was seen only a few times. The V and J genes are TRBV5-1 and TRBJ1-5, with TRBD1 identical over 7 bases. V lost 0 bases to trimming and J lost 4 bases; unmatched junction nucleotides: 1. CDR3 length: 14 amino acids. Per germline, CDR1 SGHRS and CDR2 YFSETQ. CDR3 DNA: TGCGCCAGCAGCTTGGACAGGGGTAATCAGCCCCAGCATTTT. Translated, it gives CASSLDRGNQPQHF.

As concerns this clonotype: This sequence may be a read error, since a much larger clone differs from it by one base. The V and J genes are TRBV18 and TRBJ2-3; D is undetermined. Germline loops: CDR1 KGHSH, CDR2 LQKENI. There are 16 residues in the CDR3. CDR3 DNA: TGTGCCAGCTCGCATGAGGTTGCGACCAGCACAGATACGCGGTATTTT. Encoded protein: CASSHEVATSTDTRYF.

There are many counts of this clonotype. J is TRBJ1-2 and V is TRBV19; 9 nucleotides line up with TRBD1. CDR1 and CDR2 (germline): LNHDA, SQIVND (reference sequence). CDR3 size: 14 residues. Trimming removed 4 bases from V and 2 bases from J; junction bases left unmatched: 2. The CDR3 reads CASSTGQGNYGYTF. The CDR3 DNA is TGTGCCAGTAGTACCGGACAGGGGAACTATGGCTACACCTTC.

This chain uses TRBV6-2 or TRBV6-3 with TRBJ2-1; 7 bases agree with TRBD1. CDR1 is MNHEY and CDR2 is SVGEGT in the germline V gene. The CDR3 has 15 residues. The J segment lost 6 bases and the V segment lost 0 bases, leaving 5 bases of the junction unmatched. This CDR3 reads CASSYSGGFRNEQFF. Written as DNA, the CDR3 is TGTGCCAGCAGTTACTCAGGGGGCTTCCGCAATGAGCAGTTCTTC.

This clonotype appeared many times. This chain connects TRBV11-2 to TRBJ2-1; tentatively, D is TRBD2 (5 bases). Deletions cut 5 bases from V and 2 bases from J, with 16 bases between. CDR1 and CDR2 (germline): SGHAT, FQNNGV. The CDR3 consists of 16 residues. Here the CDR3 reads CASSLAVEGPYNEQFF. CDR3 bases: TGTGCCAGCAGCCTCGCGGTAGAGGGCCCCTACAATGAGCAGTTCTTC. The whole variable domain, filled in from reference TRBV11-2 and TRBJ2-1, reads EAGVAQSPRYKIIEKRQSVAFWCNPISGHATLYWYQQILGQGPKLLIQFQNNGVVDDSQLPKDRFSAERLKGVDSTLKIQPAKLEDSAVYLCASSLAVEGPYNEQFFGPGTRLTVL.

This clonotype was seen ten or more times. CDR3 amino acids: CATSGGAGADTEAFF. CDR3 DNA: TGTGCCACCAGCGGGGGGGCAGGGGCGGACACTGAAGCTTTCTTT. The chain links TRBV15 to TRBJ1-1; D possibly corresponds to TRBD1 (6 bases). In germline, CDR1 is LNHNV, CDR2 YYDKDF (reference sequence). Trimming shortened V by 5 bases and J by 3 bases, and 16 bases separated the two germline ends. This CDR3 spans 15 amino acids. The full variable domain, with the rest looked up from reference TRBV15 and TRBJ1-1, is DAMVIQNPRYQVTQFGKPVTLSCSQTLNHNVMYWYQQKSSQAPKLLFHYYDKDFNNEADTPDNFQSRRPNTSFCFLDIRSPGLGDTAMYLCATSGGAGADTEAFFGQGTRLTVV.

The chain employs TRBV7-9 and TRBJ1-1; D unclear. CDR1 is SEHNR, CDR2 FQNEAQ, per germline (reference sequence). The germline V and J ends were trimmed by 2 bases and 1 base, with 8 bases remaining between them. CDR3 size: 14 residues. CDR3 DNA: TGTGCCAGCAGCTTATTGGCGTCGAACACTGAAGCTTTCTTT. Translation: CASSLLASNTEAFF.

In its sample, this clonotype was seen a few times. The rearrangement links TRBV6-2 or TRBV6-3 to TRBJ2-3; D remains unclear. The V end lost 2 bases, the J end lost 4 bases, and 1 base lay between the germline ends. Germline loops: CDR1 MNHEY, CDR2 SVGEGT. The CDR3 sequence is 11 residues long. The CDR3 DNA is TGTGCCAGCAGTTACGCAGATACGCAGTATTTT. Translated: CASSYADTQYF.

This clonotype has more than one count but fewer than ten. The chain combines TRBV5-1 with TRBJ2-7, with TRBD1 matching 7 bases. The CDR3 is 15 amino acids. Germline V gene lookup returns CDR1 SGHRS and CDR2 YFSETQ. V was clipped by 2 bases and J by 7 bases; unmatched bases: 12. CDR3 in DNA: TGCGCCAGCAGCTTTGTAACAGGGGCCCTGGGTGAGCAGTACTTC. Encoded protein: CASSFVTGALGEQYF.

Concerning this clonotype itself: A much larger clone differs from this one at a single base, so this may be a read error. The V call is TRBV9, the J call TRBJ1-1; D may be TRBD1 (5 bases). Per the germline V gene, CDR1 is SGDLS and CDR2 is YYNGEE. The CDR3 length is 13 residues. CDR3 DNA: TGTGTCAGTACGGCGGGGCCTAACACTGAAGCTTTCTTT. As protein: CVSTAGPNTEAFF.

This clonotype occurred many times. The rearrangement links TRBV18 to TRBJ2-2; 8 nucleotides match TRBD2. With 1 base clipped from V and 5 bases from J, the junction kept 6 bases outside the gene matches. The germline gives CDR1 KGHSH, CDR2 LQKENI. This CDR3 is 16 amino acids long. The CDR3 nucleotides read TGTGCCAGCTCACCACAGGGTAGCGGGACGACCGGGGAGCTGTTTTTT. This sequence encodes CASSPQGSGTTGELFF.

On this clonotype: The junction departs from germline at one end; a sequencing error may be responsible. The rearrangement uses TRBV19 and TRBJ2-6; D is possibly TRBD1 (5 bases). The CDR3 contains 17 residues. Per the germline V gene, CDR1 is LNHDA and CDR2 is SQIVND (reference sequence). In nucleotides, the CDR3 is TGTGCCAGTAGTATGGGCCCCCGGATCTCTGGGGCCAACGTCCCGACTTTC. It yields the protein CASSMGPRISGANVPTF.

This clonotype was picked up many times. The chain links TRBV5-6 to TRBJ1-2, with 7 nucleotides matching TRBD1. Germline CDR1 reads SGHDT; CDR2 reads YYEEEE. The CDR3 is 13 residues long. Trimming at V came to 4 bases and at J to 3 bases, leaving 3 bases not matched to a gene. This CDR3 is CASSLTGHYGYTF. In DNA form, the CDR3 reads TGTGCCAGCAGCCTGACAGGGCACTATGGCTACACCTTC.